The rows below give T cell receptor beta chains drawn from one sample of a study of blood T cell repertoires in COVID-19. TCRdb's copy holds only in-frame clones and misses some; the assay was immunoSEQ multiplex PCR. The table has more than 100,000 clones, roughly 88% seen once. Sequencing was performed on peripheral blood. These receptor sequences come from a man between 35 and 55 years old with acute or convalescent COVID-19. The CDR3 runs from the conserved cysteine through the conserved F or W. The order of the fields is V gene, J gene, D gene, CDR3 protein. D genes are given only for firm matches.

V: TRBV29-1
J: TRBJ2-1
D: -
CDR3: CSVGTDWLGEQFF

V: TRBV10-3
J: TRBJ2-7
D: -
CDR3: CAISEGGSYEQYF

V: TRBV6-1
J: TRBJ1-1
D: -
CDR3: CASSESGSRLAEAFF

V: TRBV7-9
J: TRBJ2-5
D: TRBD2
CDR3: CASSLGGRGTQETQYF

V: TRBV6-5
J: TRBJ1-2
D: TRBD1
CDR3: CASSPQGQARGYTF

V: TRBV5-6
J: TRBJ2-7
D: -
CDR3: CASSFRGPLYEQYF

V: TRBV6-2/TRBV6-3
J: TRBJ2-7
D: -
CDR3: CASSPRGGVTLPSFGNEQYF

V: TRBV30
J: TRBJ1-3
D: -
CDR3: CAWTTGIAGNTIYF

V: TRBV11-1
J: TRBJ1-2
D: -
CDR3: CASSSRGGYTF

V: TRBV19
J: TRBJ1-2
D: TRBD1
CDR3: CASSKGQGGSVGPNYGYTF

V: TRBV30
J: TRBJ2-1
D: TRBD1
CDR3: CAWSRTGNYNEQFF

V: TRBV7-9
J: TRBJ2-1
D: TRBD1
CDR3: CASSPFPRDRGHNEQFF

V: TRBV27
J: TRBJ2-1
D: TRBD1
CDR3: CASRFGQGYYNEQFF

V: TRBV15
J: TRBJ1-3
D: -
CDR3: CATSRGQSSSGNTIYF

V: TRBV5-1
J: TRBJ1-4
D: -
CDR3: CASRRKGDPNEKLFF

V: TRBV30
J: TRBJ2-6
D: -
CDR3: CAWSAPLPGSGANVLTF

V: TRBV4-1
J: TRBJ2-7
D: -
CDR3: CASSQESRSSGEQYF

V: TRBV6-2/TRBV6-3
J: TRBJ2-6
D: -
CDR3: CASSPSDSGSGANVLTF

V: TRBV9
J: TRBJ2-1
D: TRBD2
CDR3: CASSVGGLGSVEQFF

V: TRBV6-5
J: TRBJ2-5
D: -
CDR3: CASRYRGGQETQYF

V: TRBV6-5
J: TRBJ2-7
D: TRBD1
CDR3: CASSRTGTYEQYF

V: TRBV5-8
J: TRBJ1-4
D: -
CDR3: CASSLYDEKLFF

V: TRBV7-2
J: TRBJ2-2
D: TRBD1
CDR3: CASSLPDRGRGGELFF

V: TRBV19
J: TRBJ1-3
D: -
CDR3: CASSTRGNTIYF

V: TRBV30
J: TRBJ1-2
D: -
CDR3: CAWSAGGLANYGYTF

V: TRBV19
J: TRBJ1-1
D: -
CDR3: CATRERATTEAFF

V: TRBV5-1
J: TRBJ1-1
D: TRBD1
CDR3: CASSLGPTGSEAFF

V: TRBV19
J: TRBJ1-1
D: -
CDR3: CASSIDQDTSVNTEAFF

V: TRBV18
J: TRBJ1-2
D: TRBD1
CDR3: CASSPPSTGGASGYTF

V: TRBV30
J: TRBJ1-1
D: -
CDR3: CAWRGGVWGMNTEAFF

V: TRBV7-2
J: TRBJ2-7
D: -
CDR3: CASSLQGFYEQYF

V: TRBV19
J: TRBJ1-5
D: -
CDR3: CASNTPQGGGQPQHF

V: TRBV7-9
J: TRBJ1-1
D: -
CDR3: CASSRTDSHEAFF

V: TRBV6-1
J: TRBJ2-1
D: TRBD1
CDR3: CASSEGQGGVQFF

V: TRBV5-4
J: TRBJ1-1
D: TRBD1
CDR3: CASSLPRGDAGTEAFF

V: TRBV5-6
J: TRBJ2-7
D: -
CDR3: CASSLASSYEQYF

V: TRBV6-5
J: TRBJ2-3
D: TRBD1
CDR3: CARGTGGIADTQYF

V: TRBV30
J: TRBJ2-7
D: TRBD2
CDR3: CAWSVGGTYEQYF

V: TRBV6-6
J: TRBJ1-5
D: TRBD1
CDR3: CASSYSGTGGNQPQHF

V: TRBV9
J: TRBJ2-2
D: -
CDR3: CASSGQGSNTGELFF

V: TRBV19
J: TRBJ1-1
D: -
CDR3: CASSIVLAAGGNTEAFF

V: TRBV5-3
J: TRBJ1-5
D: -
CDR3: CARSRLGSQPQHF

V: TRBV5-4
J: TRBJ1-3
D: TRBD1
CDR3: CASRPGGTGILLSGNTIYF

V: TRBV5-6
J: TRBJ1-1
D: -
CDR3: CASSVGQRNTEAFF

V: TRBV7-8
J: TRBJ2-5
D: -
CDR3: CASSSNPVRGSQETQYF

V: TRBV24-1
J: TRBJ2-5
D: -
CDR3: CATSDSLRRDHETQYF

V: TRBV30
J: TRBJ2-1
D: -
CDR3: CAWSEVGDEQFF

V: TRBV27
J: TRBJ1-2
D: -
CDR3: CASSLAQGGDGYTF

V: TRBV7-2
J: TRBJ2-1
D: -
CDR3: CASSLAGGTYNEQFF

V: TRBV9
J: TRBJ1-1
D: -
CDR3: CASSPRQGFTEAFF

V: TRBV6-5
J: TRBJ1-4
D: TRBD1
CDR3: CASSYGTGFEKLFF

V: TRBV12-3/TRBV12-4
J: TRBJ1-2
D: -
CDR3: CASSDPRASGYTF

V: TRBV13
J: TRBJ2-3
D: TRBD1
CDR3: CASSSGQGYPDTQYF

V: TRBV29-1
J: TRBJ1-1
D: -
CDR3: CSTYSNTEAFF

V: TRBV4-2
J: TRBJ2-1
D: TRBD2
CDR3: CASSQVPPGLAENNEQFF

V: TRBV5-6
J: TRBJ1-2
D: -
CDR3: CASSGQHYGYTF